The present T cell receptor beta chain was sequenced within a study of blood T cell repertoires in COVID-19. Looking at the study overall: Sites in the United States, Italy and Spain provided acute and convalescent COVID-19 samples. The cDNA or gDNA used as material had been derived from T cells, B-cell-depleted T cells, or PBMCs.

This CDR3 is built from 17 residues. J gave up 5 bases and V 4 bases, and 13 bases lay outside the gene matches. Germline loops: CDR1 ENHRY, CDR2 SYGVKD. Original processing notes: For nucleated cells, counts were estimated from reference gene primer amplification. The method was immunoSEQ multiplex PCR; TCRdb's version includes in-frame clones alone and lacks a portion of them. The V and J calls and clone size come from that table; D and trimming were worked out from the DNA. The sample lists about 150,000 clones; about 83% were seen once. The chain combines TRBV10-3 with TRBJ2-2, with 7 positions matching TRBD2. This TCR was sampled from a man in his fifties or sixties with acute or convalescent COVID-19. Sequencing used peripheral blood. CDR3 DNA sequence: TGTGCCATCAGTGGTTCTAGGCTAGCGGCAGGGACCGGGGAGCTGTTTTTT. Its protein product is CAISGSRLAAGTGELFF.